These T cell receptor beta chains were read from a single sample in a study of early T cells in non-severe SARS-CoV-2 infection. Each CDR3 protein gets one entry after TCRdb re-called the 5' RACE reads with MiXCR. Of 64,000 or so distinct CDR3 sequences in the sample, around 13% were seen once. Sequencing was performed on whole blood, taken at baseline. These receptors originate from an adult who was a healthcare worker with PCR-confirmed SARS-CoV-2 infection or an uninfected control (not recorded which). Both conserved end residues are part of each CDR3. The order of the fields is CDR3 length, V gene, D gene, clone size, J gene, CDR3 DNA, CDR3 protein. D genes are given only for firm matches. Clone size is stated in some rows and not others, as once, few, many or a class when expanded.

16,TRBV12-3/TRBV12-4,.,few,TRBJ1-3,TGTGCCAGCAGTTTAACCAGCGGGAGATCTGGAAACACCATATATTTT,CASSLTSGRSGNTIYF
15,TRBV18,.,few,TRBJ1-1,TGTGCCAGCTCACAGAGGACAGTATTGAACACTGAAGCTTTCTTT,CASSQRTVLNTEAFF
15,TRBV4-3,.,.,TRBJ2-7,TGCGCCAGCAGCCAAGAATCAACAGTTTCCTACGAGCAGTACTTC,CASSQESTVSYEQYF
15,TRBV4-3,.,many,TRBJ2-7,TGCGCCAGCAGCCAAGATTACAGGTTGTACTACGAGCAGTACTTC,CASSQDYRLYYEQYF
14,TRBV24-1,.,few,TRBJ1-2,TGTGCCACCAGTGATACACGTCGGAACTATGGCTACACCTTC,CATSDTRRNYGYTF
15,TRBV6-2/TRBV6-3,TRBD2,few,TRBJ2-1,TGTGCCAGCAGTTACTTAGCGGGGGCCTTCGATGAGCAGTTCTTC,CASSYLAGAFDEQFF
15,TRBV20-1,TRBD1,.,TRBJ2-7,TGCAGTGCTAGGGCATACAGGGGGCTTAGGGACGAGCAGTACTTC,CSARAYRGLRDEQYF
14,TRBV6-1,.,.,TRBJ2-7,TGTGCCAGCAGTGAAGGAGAAAGGGACTACGAGCAGTACTTC,CASSEGERDYEQYF
15,TRBV9,TRBD2,few,TRBJ2-1,TGTGCCAGCAGCGTAGGGGACTATCGGTACAATGAGCAGTTCTTC,CASSVGDYRYNEQFF
14,TRBV20-1,TRBD2,few,TRBJ2-1,TGCAGTGCTACCGGGACTAGCGTTTACAATGAGCAGTTCTTC,CSATGTSVYNEQFF
13,TRBV7-9,TRBD2,.,TRBJ2-1,TGTGCCAGCAGCCAAACCGGGACTAGCGGGAGTTTCTTC,CASSQTGTSGSFF
16,TRBV6-5,.,few,TRBJ1-2,TGTGCCAGCAGTTACCCGCAGGGGAGGGGTATATATGGCTACACCTTC,CASSYPQGRGIYGYTF
14,TRBV3-1,.,.,TRBJ2-5,TGTGCCAGCAGCCAAGATATGGGGGAAGAGACCCAGTACTTC,CASSQDMGEETQYF
11,TRBV28,.,medium-sized,TRBJ2-5,TGTGCCAGCAGTTTAGAGGAGACCCAGTACTTC,CASSLEETQYF
15,TRBV9,TRBD1,.,TRBJ1-5,TGTGCCAGCAGCCCAGGGGGAGGAAGGAATCAGCCCCAGCATTTT,CASSPGGGRNQPQHF
15,TRBV7-2,.,few,TRBJ1-6,TGTGCCAGCAGCTTAGCGCAGGGGAATAATTCACCCCTCCACTTT,CASSLAQGNNSPLHF
15,TRBV4-3,.,.,TRBJ2-5,TGCGCCAGCAGCCAAGATCTTGGGGGTGAAGAGACCCAGTACTTC,CASSQDLGGEETQYF
16,TRBV6-5,.,few,TRBJ2-7,TGTGCCAGCAGGGCCTCTGAAGGGGGGCGCACCTACGAGCAGTACTTC,CASRASEGGRTYEQYF
14,TRBV10-2,.,many,TRBJ2-5,TGCGCCAGCAGCCCAACGGGAATGCAAGAGACCCAGTACTTC,CASSPTGMQETQYF
15,TRBV2,.,many,TRBJ2-3,TGTGCCAGCGTCCGGGACTCCAGTCTCACGGATACGCAGTATTTT,CASVRDSSLTDTQYF